Listed here are 28 T cell receptor beta chains from one sample, sequenced in a study of T-cell memory formation after mild COVID-19. One entry per CDR3 protein, called by TCRdb with MiXCR from the 5' RACE reads. The repertoire holds over 40,000 distinct CDR3 sequences, more than 10% seen once, with approximately 24% in the top ten. The specimen sequenced was PBMCs or a T cell subset sorted from them (not recorded which). Every receptor here comes from a man aged 18 to 29 who had mild COVID-19 (a few samples of this study predate the infection). Cell type and time point are not known.

The rearrangement uses TRBV7-6 and TRBJ1-1; D gene ambiguous. Trimming stripped 3 bases from V and 3 bases from J, with 8 bases between. This CDR3 comprises 13 residues. Per germline, CDR1 SGHVS and CDR2 FNYEAQ. CDR3 protein: CASSFGGDTEAFF. The DNA for the CDR3 is TGTGCCAGCAGCTTTGGCGGAGACACTGAAGCTTTCTTT.

This clonotype was recorded a few times. This sequence joins TRBV7-2 and TRBJ1-1, with D perhaps matching TRBD1 (6 bases). V lost 6 bases, J lost 0 bases, and 11 bases lay in between. This CDR3 contains 14 residues. Germline CDR1 reads SGHTA; CDR2 reads FQGNSA. This CDR3 is CASRGQTLNTEAFF. The CDR3 bases are TGTGCCAGCAGAGGACAGACCTTGAACACTGAAGCTTTCTTT.

The chain joins TRBV19 to TRBJ1-5; perhaps TRBD1 as D (5 bases). V lost 2 bases and J lost 3, with 17 bases in between. The CDR3 extends over 17 amino acids. The V gene's germline CDR1 is LNHDA and CDR2 SQIVND (reference sequence). In DNA, the CDR3 is TGTGCCAGTAGTATACCCGCAGGGCAGGGTAACAATCAGCCCCAGCATTTT. It yields the protein CASSIPAGQGNNQPQHF.

The chain has TRBV15 and TRBJ2-2; 9 nucleotides agree with TRBD2. Germline-derived CDR1 and CDR2 are LNHNV and YYDKDF (reference sequence). CDR3 size: 16 residues. V gave up 3 bases and J gave up 4 bases; unmatched junction bases: 6. CDR3 amino acids: CATSSPGLAGTGELFF. The CDR3 nucleotides are TGTGCCACCAGCAGCCCGGGACTAGCAGGCACCGGGGAGCTGTTTTTT.

The J gene is TRBJ1-6, the V gene TRBV12-3 or TRBV12-4; D gene ambiguous. The CDR3 extends over 13 amino acids. V lost 6 bases, J lost 10 bases, and 13 bases lay in between. The CDR3 protein is CASRLGGESPLHF. In DNA form, the CDR3 reads TGTGCCAGCAGACTAGGTGGGGAGTCACCCCTCCACTTT.

The sample holds many counts of this clonotype. The chain combines TRBV7-2 with TRBJ2-5, with D perhaps being TRBD1 or TRBD2 (6 bases each). The V end lost 1 base, the J end lost 1 base, and 10 bases lay between the germline ends. Germline CDR1 and CDR2: SGHTA and FQGNSA. This CDR3 contains 15 residues. The CDR3 nucleotides read TGTGCCAGCAGCTTAGGTGGGGGGCCCCAAGAGACCCAGTACTTC. Amino acids: CASSLGGGPQETQYF.

The chain is built from TRBV11-1 and TRBJ1-2; no clear D gene. V was pared by 5 bases and J by 6 bases, with 13 bases between. CDR3 length equals 13 residues. Germline assignment: CDR1 SGHAT and CDR2 FQDESV (reference sequence). Here the CDR3 reads CASSPGFLNGYTF. In DNA form, the CDR3 reads TGTGCCAGCAGCCCGGGATTTCTGAATGGCTACACCTTC.

This chain joins TRBV27 and TRBJ1-2; D not resolved. Per the germline V gene, CDR1 is MNHEY and CDR2 is SMNVEV (reference sequence). Trimming cost V 6 bases and J 2 bases, with 10 bases left between them. This CDR3 contains 13 residues. CDR3 in amino acids: CASSLTGNYGYTF. The CDR3 coding sequence is TGTGCCAGCAGCCTGACGGGAAACTATGGCTACACCTTC.

J is TRBJ2-3 and V is TRBV7-9, with 9 bases identical to TRBD2. The trim removed 4 bases at V and 4 bases at J, leaving 9 bases unmatched. This CDR3 has 16 amino acids. Germline lookup yields CDR1 SEHNR and CDR2 FQNEAQ (reference sequence). The CDR3 protein is CASSWAPGLASDTQYF. The CDR3 nucleotides read TGTGCCAGCAGCTGGGCGCCGGGACTAGCATCAGATACGCAGTATTTT.

This clonotype was seen at least ten times. V and J are TRBV20-1 and TRBJ2-3; D not certain. The CDR3 has 12 amino acids. The germline V and J ends were trimmed by 6 bases and 4 bases, with 11 bases remaining between them. Looked up from germline, CDR1 is DFQATT and CDR2 is SNEGSKA (reference sequence). The CDR3 nucleotides read TGCAGTGCCGCATCCGGTTCAGATACGCAGTATTTT. Its translation is CSAASGSDTQYF.

The J gene is TRBJ1-1, the V gene TRBV4-3; 10 bases are shared with TRBD1. Germline V gives CDR1 LGHNA, CDR2 YSLEER. The CDR3 is made up of 17 amino acids. After removal of 0 bases from V and 4 bases from J, the junction contained 8 bases not matched to a gene. Here the CDR3 reads CASSQDPGTGVGTEAFF. The CDR3 nucleotides are TGCGCCAGCAGCCAAGATCCCGGGACAGGGGTAGGCACTGAAGCTTTCTTT.

This clonotype showed up many times. V gene TRBV10-2 combines with J gene TRBJ2-5, with D possibly matching TRBD1 (5 bases). This CDR3 region has 15 residues. Germline CDR1 WSHSY, CDR2 SAAADI. V was clipped by 2 bases and J by 1 base, with 11 bases between them. The CDR3 region is CASSEKGRAQETQYF. The DNA for the CDR3 is TGCGCCAGCAGTGAGAAGGGCAGGGCCCAAGAGACCCAGTACTTC.

The V and J genes are TRBV11-2 and TRBJ2-2; D not certain. Germline-derived CDR1 and CDR2 are SGHAT and FQNNGV. The CDR3 has 16 residues. V was shortened by 5 bases and J by 0 bases, with 13 bases between the two germline ends. In nucleotides, the CDR3 is TGTGCCAGCAGCCCGAGGTCCTCCGCGAACACCGGGGAGCTGTTTTTT. This translates into CASSPRSSANTGELFF.

This clonotype was seen repeatedly, ten times or more. V is TRBV7-2 and J is TRBJ2-7; D possibly matches TRBD1 or TRBD2 (5 bases each). From germline, CDR1 is SGHTA and CDR2 FQGNSA. CDR3 length equals 14 residues. V was shortened by 5 bases and J by 6 bases, with 17 bases between the two germline ends. CDR3 nucleotides: TGTGCCAGCAGCCCTACCAACATGGGGGTCGAGCAGTACTTC. Its translation: CASSPTNMGVEQYF.

The J gene is TRBJ1-5, the V gene TRBV5-1; TRBD1 aligns across 10 bases. The V segment lost 4 bases and the J segment 8 bases; nucleotides outside the gene matches: 6. The CDR3 totals 14 residues. Per germline, CDR1 SGHRS and CDR2 YFSETQ. CDR3: CASSPGQGGEPQHF. CDR3 nucleotides: TGCGCCAGCAGCCCAGGACAGGGGGGCGAGCCCCAGCATTTT.

This clonotype occurred many times. The V gene is TRBV20-1, the J gene TRBJ1-2, with TRBD1 matching over 8 bases. This CDR3 has 16 residues. J lost 3 bases, V lost 5 bases, and 14 bases had no gene match. Germline loops: CDR1 DFQATT, CDR2 SNEGSKA (reference sequence). The CDR3, as DNA: TGCAGTGCTCCTCGACTCGGGTCAGGGGGCGACTATGGCTACACCTTC. It codes for CSAPRLGSGGDYGYTF.

There are a few counts of this clonotype. V usage is TRBV4-1 and J usage is TRBJ1-1; a possible D gene is TRBD1 (6 bases). V was cut by 4 bases and J by 6 bases, with 9 bases left in between. This CDR3 comprises 12 residues. Germline assignment: CDR1 MGHRA and CDR2 YSYEKL. In DNA form, the CDR3 reads TGCGCCAGCAGCCGGGGGGGGCCTGAAGCTTTCTTT. This sequence encodes CASSRGGPEAFF.

The V and J genes are TRBV4-1 and TRBJ2-1, with TRBD1 identical over 11 bases. J lost 9 bases, V lost 1 base, and 5 bases had no gene match. The germline V gene encodes CDR1 MGHRA and CDR2 YSYEKL. CDR3 length: 15 residues. The CDR3 protein is CASSQVAGQGGEQFF. The CDR3 DNA sequence: TGCGCCAGCAGCCAAGTGGCGGGACAGGGGGGTGAGCAGTTCTTC.

In DNA form, the CDR3 reads TGTGCCAGCAGTTCGGCCCTAGCATTCGAGGCGGGGGGGCTGAACACTGAAGCTTTCTTT. Protein sequence: CASSSALAFEAGGLNTEAFF. J is TRBJ1-1 and V is TRBV7-8, with a possible D match to TRBD1 (6 bases). The germline CDR1 and CDR2 sequences are SGHVS and FQNEAQ. This CDR3 spans 20 amino acids. V shed 6 bases and J shed 0 bases, with 29 bases lying between them.

Ten or more counts support this clonotype. The genes are TRBV7-8 and TRBJ2-1, with D possibly matching TRBD1 (7 bases). The V and J ends lost 0 bases and 8 bases respectively, with 8 bases between them. The length of the CDR3 is 13 residues. CDR1 and CDR2 from the germline V gene are SGHVS and FQNEAQ. CDR3: CASSLARGDEQFF. The CDR3, as DNA: TGTGCCAGCAGCTTAGCCAGGGGGGATGAGCAGTTCTTC.

This clonotype was counted ten times or more. The chain carries TRBV20-1 and TRBJ2-7; D unclear. V was pared by 0 bases and J by 1 base, with 4 bases between. The CDR3 contains 12 residues. Germline V gives CDR1 DFQATT, CDR2 SNEGSKA (reference sequence). The CDR3, as DNA: TGCAGTGCTAGAGAGCAGTCCTACGAGCAGTACTTC. Its protein product is CSAREQSYEQYF.

The chain links TRBV6-2 or TRBV6-3 to TRBJ2-1; D assignment may be TRBD1 or TRBD2 (5 bases each). The CDR3 consists of 15 residues. Per the germline V gene, CDR1 is MNHEY and CDR2 is SVGEGT. V was pared by 5 bases and J by 2 bases, with 13 bases between. The chain's CDR3 is CASSPWDVAYNEQFF. CDR3 nucleotide sequence: TGTGCCAGCAGTCCCTGGGACGTGGCCTACAATGAGCAGTTCTTC.

This clonotype was seen many times. The J gene is TRBJ2-5, the V gene TRBV5-1, with D perhaps given as TRBD1 or TRBD2 (5 bases each). Germline V gene data show CDR1 as SGHRS and CDR2 as YFSETQ. V lost 1 base to trimming and J lost 4 bases, with 11 bases between them. The CDR3 is 14 residues long. CDR3 bases: TGCGCCAGCAGCTTGATGGGGGTACGAGAGACCCAGTACTTC. This translates into CASSLMGVRETQYF. The variable domain in full, completed from reference TRBV5-1 and TRBJ2-5, reads KAGVTQTPRYLIKTRGQQVTLSCSPISGHRSVSWYQQTPGQGLQFLFEYFSETQRNKGNFPGRFSGRQFSNSRSEMNVSTLELGDSALYLCASSLMGVRETQYFGPGTRLLVL.

The V call is TRBV20-1, the J call TRBJ1-5; no clear D gene. This CDR3 has 12 amino acids. V was pared by 5 bases and J by 1 base, with 6 bases between. Germline V gene data show CDR1 as DFQATT and CDR2 as SNEGSKA (reference sequence). This CDR3 reads CSAEGSNQPQHF. The CDR3 DNA reads as TGCAGTGCTGAGGGCAGCAATCAGCCCCAGCATTTT.

About this clonotype itself: The junction does not match germline at one end; this may be a read error. The V call is TRBV18, the J call TRBJ2-1, with 10 positions matching TRBD1. The germline gives CDR1 KGHSH, CDR2 LQKENI. The CDR3 is made up of 13 amino acids. The CDR3: CASSPPDRGRVLF. Here the CDR3 DNA reads TGTGCCAGCTCACCACCAGACAGGGGGCGCGTCCTCTTC.

The chain employs TRBV20-1 and TRBJ2-1; the D gene is possibly TRBD2 (6 bases). CDR1 is DFQATT and CDR2 is SNEGSKA in the germline V gene (reference sequence). The CDR3 has 14 amino acids. The V end lost 2 bases, the J end lost 7 bases, and 15 bases lay between the germline ends. The chain's CDR3 is CSARRTTSMNEQFF. For the CDR3, the DNA is TGCAGTGCTAGACGAACCACTAGCATGAATGAGCAGTTCTTC.

This clonotype was found many times. The rearrangement uses TRBV5-6 and TRBJ2-3; a possible D gene is TRBD1 (5 bases). V shed 0 bases and J shed 10 bases, with 9 bases lying between them. CDR3 length: 12 amino acids. Germline V gives CDR1 SGHDT, CDR2 YYEEEE. The CDR3 spells CASSLARAAQYF. CDR3 sequence (DNA): TGTGCCAGCAGCTTGGCCAGGGCAGCGCAGTATTTT.

This clonotype was counted a few times. The chain is built from TRBV4-1 and TRBJ2-7; 12 bases map to TRBD2. CDR3 size: 16 residues. The germline gives CDR1 MGHRA, CDR2 YSYEKL. With V trimmed by 0 bases and J by 6 bases, 6 bases remained unmatched. CDR3: CASSQDPSGGAGEQYF. In DNA form, the CDR3 reads TGCGCCAGCAGCCAAGATCCTAGCGGGGGGGCCGGCGAGCAGTACTTC.